A few counts support the clone carrying this T cell receptor (beta chain). Its cognate antigen is unknown. Expressed TCRB transcripts were sequenced, since all the RNA that had been isolated was reverse transcribed. Sequencing used immunoSEQ multiplex PCR; TCRdb keeps in-frame clones, though not all of them. The sample has fewer than 450,000 clones; approximately 13% are singletons. This record comes from a study of beta chain features in type 1 diabetes. Researchers reported sorting CD4+ naive, central memory, regulatory and stem cell-like memory cells via CD45RO/CCR7/CD25/CD127/CD95/CD27. Study conclusions and caveats: All four CD4+ subsets from Type 1 diabetes patients carried moderately but significantly shorter TCRB CDR3s.

This CDR3 has 15 amino acids. Germline CDR1 and CDR2: MGHRA and YSYEKL. V dropped 4 bases and J dropped 1; count of bases not matched to a gene: 4. The chain carries TRBV4-1 and TRBJ1-1; 9 nucleotides line up with TRBD1. The TCR sequence derives from a woman in her late teens or twenties with type 1 diabetes. The sequencing input was naive CD4+ T cells from blood. The CDR3 loop is CASSRGQGQNTEAFF. The CDR3 DNA follows: TGCGCCAGCAGCCGAGGACAGGGGCAGAACACTGAAGCTTTCTTT.